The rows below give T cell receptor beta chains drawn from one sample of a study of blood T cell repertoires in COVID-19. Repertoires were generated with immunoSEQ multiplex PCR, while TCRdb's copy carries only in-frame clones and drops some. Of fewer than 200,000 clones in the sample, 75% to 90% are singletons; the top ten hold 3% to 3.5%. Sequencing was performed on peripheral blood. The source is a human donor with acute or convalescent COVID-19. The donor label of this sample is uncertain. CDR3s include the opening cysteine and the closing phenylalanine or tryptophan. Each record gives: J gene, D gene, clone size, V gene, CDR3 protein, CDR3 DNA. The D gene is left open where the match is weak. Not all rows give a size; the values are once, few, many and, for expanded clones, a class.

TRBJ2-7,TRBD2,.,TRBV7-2,CASSLLGLAGASYEQYF,TGTGCCAGCAGCTTATTGGGACTAGCGGGGGCCTCCTACGAGCAGTACTTC
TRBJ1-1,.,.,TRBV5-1,CASSLERGWDTEAFF,TGCGCCAGCAGCTTGGAAAGGGGGTGGGACACTGAAGCTTTCTTT
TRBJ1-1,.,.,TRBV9,CASSVVSGATEAFF,TGTGCCAGCAGCGTAGTATCAGGGGCCACTGAAGCTTTCTTT
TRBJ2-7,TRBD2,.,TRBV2,CASSAGRLAGASYEQYF,TGTGCCAGCAGTGCCGGGAGACTAGCGGGGGCTTCCTACGAGCAGTACTTC
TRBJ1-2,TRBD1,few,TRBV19,CASTRRGTGPNYGYTF,TGTGCCAGTACCCGAAGGGGGACAGGGCCGAACTATGGCTACACCTTC
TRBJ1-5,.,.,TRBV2,CASSLQGNQPQHF,TGTGCCAGCAGTTTGCAGGGAAATCAGCCCCAGCATTTT
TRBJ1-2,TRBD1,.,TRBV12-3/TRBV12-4,CASSYDRAGGYTF,TGTGCCAGCAGTTACGACAGGGCCGGTGGCTACACCTTC
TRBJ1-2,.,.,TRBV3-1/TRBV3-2,CASSQEGGLGNYGYTF,TGTGCCAGCAGCCAAGAGGGGGGGCTGGGGAACTATGGCTACACCTTC
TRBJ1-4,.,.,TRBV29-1,CSVVLEAGEKLFF,TGCAGCGTCGTACTGGAGGCCGGCGAAAAACTGTTTTTT
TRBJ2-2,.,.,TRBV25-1,CASSQAGSANTGELFF,TGTGCCAGCAGTCAGGCTGGGAGCGCGAACACCGGGGAGCTGTTTTTT
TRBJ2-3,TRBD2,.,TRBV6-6,CASSPGASGGRTDTQYF,TGTGCCAGCAGTCCGGGGGCTAGCGGGGGCCGCACAGATACGCAGTATTTT
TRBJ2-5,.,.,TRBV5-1,CASSLQETQYF,TGCGCCAGCAGTCTTCAAGAGACCCAGTACTTC
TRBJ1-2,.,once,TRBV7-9,CASSLDGAVYGYTF,TGTGCCAGCAGCCTTGACGGAGCAGTCTATGGCTACACCTTC
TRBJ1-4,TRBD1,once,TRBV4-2,CASSRLTGGAANEKLFF,TGTGCCAGCAGCCGACTCACAGGGGGCGCAGCTAATGAAAAACTGTTTTTT
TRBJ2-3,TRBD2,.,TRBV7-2,CASSFGGGDTQYF,TGTGCCAGCAGCTTCGGGGGGGGAGATACGCAGTATTTT
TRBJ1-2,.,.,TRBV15,CATSREAVHGYTF,TGTGCCACCAGCAGAGAGGCAGTTCATGGCTACACCTTC
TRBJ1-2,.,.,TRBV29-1,CSVERPRTYGYTF,TGCAGCGTTGAGCGACCTAGAACCTATGGCTACACCTTC
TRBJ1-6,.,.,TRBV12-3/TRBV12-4,CASSRKRDSPLHF,TGTGCCAGCAGTCGCAAGAGAGATTCACCCCTCCACTTT
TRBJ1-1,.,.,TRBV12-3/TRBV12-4,CASKSGSHSGAFF,TGTGCCAGCAAATCTGGCAGTCACTCCGGGGCTTTCTTT
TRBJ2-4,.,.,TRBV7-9,CASSLSTGTAKNIQYF,TGTGCCAGCAGCTTATCTACAGGGACAGCCAAAAACATTCAGTACTTC
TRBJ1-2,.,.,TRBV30,CAWSAFTDYGYTF,TGTGCCTGGAGTGCGTTTACTGACTATGGCTACACCTTC
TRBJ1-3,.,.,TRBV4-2,CASSQNRGLGGGAGNTIYF,TGTGCCAGCAGCCAAAATCGAGGGCTAGGTGGGGGGGCTGGAAACACCATATATTTT
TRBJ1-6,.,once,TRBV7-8,CASSLVEQGRNSPLHF,TGTGCCAGCAGCTTAGTGGAACAGGGTAGGAATTCACCCCTCCACTTT
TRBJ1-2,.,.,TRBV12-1,CASSFLPGQRAGGYTF,TGTGCCAGCAGCTTCTTACCGGGACAGCGGGCGGGAGGCTACACCTTC
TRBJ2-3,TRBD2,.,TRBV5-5,CASSRPAGGPGDTQYF,TGTGCCAGCAGTCGGCCGGCGGGGGGGCCCGGAGATACGCAGTATTTT
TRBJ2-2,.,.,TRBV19,CASSRGGVNTGELFF,TGTGCCAGTAGTAGGGGCGGGGTGAACACCGGGGAGCTGTTTTTT
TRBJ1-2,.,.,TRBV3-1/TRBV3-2,CASSLRQVRNYGYTF,TGTGCCAGCAGCCTCCGCCAGGTCCGTAACTATGGCTACACCTTC
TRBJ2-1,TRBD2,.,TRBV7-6,CASSFPLSGTSLTNEQFF,TGTGCCAGCAGCTTTCCTCTATCCGGGACTAGCTTAACCAATGAGCAGTTCTTC
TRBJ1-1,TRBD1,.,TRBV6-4,CASSEAGGNTEAFF,TGTGCCAGCAGTGAAGCAGGGGGGAACACTGAAGCTTTCTTT
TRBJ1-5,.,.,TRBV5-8,CASSLSRQGGKHF,TGTGCCAGCAGCTTGTCTCGGCAGGGAGGAAAACATTTT
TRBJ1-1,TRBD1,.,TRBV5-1,CASSPSGGNTEAFF,TGCGCCAGCAGCCCCTCAGGGGGGAACACTGAAGCTTTCTTT
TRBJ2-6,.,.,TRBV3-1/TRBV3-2,CASSLTGRWGGANVLTF,TGTGCCAGCAGCCTGACAGGGAGGTGGGGTGGGGCCAACGTCCTGACTTTC
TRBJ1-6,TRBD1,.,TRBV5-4,CASTRRQGNSPLHF,TGTGCCAGCACCCGTCGACAGGGTAATTCACCCCTCCACTTT
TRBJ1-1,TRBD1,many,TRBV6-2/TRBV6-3,CASSGGTGQGNAEAFF,TGTGCCAGCAGTGGGGGAACGGGACAGGGTAACGCTGAAGCTTTCTTT
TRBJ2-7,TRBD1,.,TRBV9,CASSVGRDRGPYEQYF,TGTGCCAGCAGCGTGGGACGGGACAGGGGGCCCTACGAGCAGTACTTC
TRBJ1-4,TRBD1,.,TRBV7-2,CASSPDRGNEKLFF,TGTGCCAGCAGCCCGGACAGGGGTAATGAAAAACTGTTTTTT
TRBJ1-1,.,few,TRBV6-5,CATHSVTQGNTEAFF,TGTGCCACCCACTCGGTCACCCAGGGAAACACTGAAGCTTTCTTT
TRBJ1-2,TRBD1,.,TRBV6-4,CASSPTSGTGSYGYTF,TGTGCCAGCAGCCCGACTTCCGGGACAGGGTCTTATGGCTACACCTTC
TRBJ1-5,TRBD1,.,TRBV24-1,CATSDSGTGGNQPQHF,TGTGCCACCAGTGATTCTGGGACAGGGGGAAATCAGCCCCAGCATTTT
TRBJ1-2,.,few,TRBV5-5,CASSLEQPYGYTF,TGTGCCAGCAGCTTGGAACAGCCCTATGGCTACACCTTC